This T cell receptor beta chain was captured by sequencing in a study of cytomegalovirus exposure and HLA in healthy donors. Study at large: Approximately 190 million T cells yielded more than 95 million unique TCR beta sequences, as an earlier analysis found. Study conclusions and caveats: Researchers reported in a later analysis that a missense DCLRE1C variant was tied to TCR beta V- and J-gene trimming. Cytomegalovirus-associated TCR beta chains were listed, numbering 150 to 200.

Regarding this clone: As yet, its antigen is unknown.

Both 60 Vbeta primers and 13 Jbeta primers went into the PCR. TCRdb keeps only in-frame clones here, not all; method: immunoSEQ multiplex PCR. Of about 130,000 clones listed, about 79% are singletons. Trimming stripped 1 base from V and 6 bases from J, with 13 bases between. The CDR3 is made up of 14 amino acids. In germline, CDR1 is SGDLS, CDR2 YYNGEE. The TCR originated in a woman aged 18 to 35 in good health and CMV-seropositive. The sequenced material came from PBMCs. The chain links TRBV9 to TRBJ1-1, with D maybe TRBD1 (5 bases). The CDR3 coding sequence is TGTGCCAGCAGCGTAAAGCGGGGGATGGCTGAAGCTTTCTTT. Protein: CASSVKRGMAEAFF.